One sample yielded the 3 T cell receptor beta chains listed below, sequenced in a study of identical twins. TCRdb re-called the 5' RACE reads through MiXCR, storing one row per CDR3 protein. The sample holds about 890,000 distinct CDR3 sequences; 10% to 15% are singletons and the top ten take about 1.5%. This same sample was also part of a study on yellow fever vaccine responses in identical twins.

The sample consisted of PBMCs. The receptors derive from a young woman in good health.

The genes are TRBV7-9 and TRBJ2-1, with 8 positions matching TRBD2. Trimming removed 0 bases from V and 8 bases from J; junction bases left unmatched: 9. This CDR3 has 16 amino acids. Germline V CDR1 and CDR2: SEHNR, FQNEAQ (reference sequence). The CDR3 DNA follows: TGTGCCAGCAGCTTAGCTCTGGCGGGAGGTTTTTATGAGCAGTTCTTC. Protein product: CASSLALAGGFYEQFF. The complete variable domain, with remaining parts taken from reference TRBV7-9 and TRBJ2-1, reads DTGVSQNPRHKITKRGQNVTFRCDPISEHNRLYWYRQTLGQGPEFLTYFQNEAQLEKSRLLSDRFSAERPKGSFSTLEIQRTEQGDSAMYLCASSLALAGGFYEQFFGPGTRLTVL.

This clonotype was seen a few times. This chain connects TRBV28 to TRBJ2-7, with no clear D. Trimming took off 5 bases at V and 6 bases at J, with 11 bases between the two ends. Germline loops: CDR1 MDHEN, CDR2 SYDVKM. The CDR3 is made up of 12 amino acids. DNA for the CDR3: TGTGCCAGCAGTGTAGGTTTGGGCGAGCAGTACGTC. This encodes CASSVGLGEQYV.

There are many counts of this clonotype. The rearrangement joins TRBV5-1 to TRBJ2-5; weak D call: TRBD1 (6 bases). The CDR3 has 15 residues. The germline V gene encodes CDR1 SGHRS and CDR2 YFSETQ. Trimming took 4 bases from V and 2 from J, leaving 15 bases between them. The CDR3 here is CASSLGHVSQETQYF. The CDR3 bases are TGCGCCAGCAGCCTGGGACACGTGAGTCAAGAGACCCAGTACTTC.